Below, 6 T cell receptor beta chains from the same sample are listed, as sequenced in a study of T-cell reconstitution after alpha-beta-depleted transplantation in children. Unique molecular identifiers were incorporated into the prepared TCRbeta library. TCRdb reprocessed the PCR reads with MiXCR, giving one entry per CDR3 protein. The sample records roughly 610,000 distinct CDR3 sequences, more than 9% being singletons. The sample here was PBMCs from the stem cell graft donor, taken from the stem cell graft. The source is a human donor who donated a stem cell graft to a child with acute myeloid leukemia.

The sample holds a few counts of this clonotype. This chain's CDR3 is CAGTFLPSSTDTQYF. The CDR3 DNA reads as TGTGCCGGGACTTTTCTCCCCTCTAGCACAGATACGCAGTATTTT. The genes are TRBV7-9 and TRBJ2-3; a possible D gene is TRBD2 (6 bases). The CDR3 contains 15 residues. V was clipped by 11 bases and J by 0 bases, with 18 bases between them. In germline, CDR1 is SEHNR, CDR2 FQNEAQ (reference sequence).

The sample holds many counts of this clonotype. The chain uses TRBV20-1 and TRBJ2-3, with TRBD2 identical over 8 bases. The length of the CDR3 is 18 residues. Looked up from germline, CDR1 is DFQATT and CDR2 is SNEGSKA (reference sequence). Germline trimming cut 6 bases from V and 3 bases from J; bases unmatched to any gene: 20. CDR3: CSAIPGRQRGSGTDTQYF. Written as DNA, the CDR3 is TGCAGTGCAATACCGGGACGACAGCGGGGGAGTGGTACAGATACGCAGTATTTT.

This clonotype appeared a few times. Germline is not matched at one junction end, which may reflect a read error. V and J are TRBV5-6 and TRBJ1-3, with TRBD1 matching 10 bases. Germline V gene sequence: CDR1 SGHDT, CDR2 YYEEEE. The length of the CDR3 is 18 residues. The CDR3 here is CASSPRPGQGWRGDTIYF. In nucleotides, the CDR3 is TGTGCCAGCAGCCCACGTCCGGGACAGGGGTGGCGTGGAGACACCATATATTTT.

The chain recombines TRBV5-1 with TRBJ2-3, with D possibly TRBD2 on 6 matching bases. Germline values: CDR1 SGHRS, CDR2 YFSETQ. V was pared by 3 bases and J by 12 bases, with 17 bases between. This CDR3 contains 13 residues. In nucleotides, the CDR3 is TGCGCCAGCAGCTCCCCGACTAGACCGTCCCAGTATTTT. Protein sequence: CASSSPTRPSQYF.

This clonotype was picked up a small number of times. The chain combines TRBV20-1 with TRBJ2-3; a possible D gene is TRBD2 (5 bases). Germline loops: CDR1 DFQATT, CDR2 SNEGSKA (reference sequence). The CDR3 covers 14 residues. Trimming stripped 5 bases from V and 0 bases from J, with 12 bases between. CDR3 region: CSAPKRISTDTQYF. In DNA form, the CDR3 reads TGCAGTGCTCCCAAGCGGATTAGCACAGATACGCAGTATTTT.

This clonotype was observed a handful of times. This chain joins TRBV11-2 and TRBJ2-1; D gene unclear. In germline, CDR1 is SGHAT, CDR2 FQNNGV. The CDR3 contains 14 residues. V lost 4 bases, J lost 5 bases, and 12 bases lay in between. CDR3 coding DNA: TGTGCCAGCAGCTCCCCGAGGCTTAACAATGAGCAGTTCTTC. It codes for CASSSPRLNNEQFF.